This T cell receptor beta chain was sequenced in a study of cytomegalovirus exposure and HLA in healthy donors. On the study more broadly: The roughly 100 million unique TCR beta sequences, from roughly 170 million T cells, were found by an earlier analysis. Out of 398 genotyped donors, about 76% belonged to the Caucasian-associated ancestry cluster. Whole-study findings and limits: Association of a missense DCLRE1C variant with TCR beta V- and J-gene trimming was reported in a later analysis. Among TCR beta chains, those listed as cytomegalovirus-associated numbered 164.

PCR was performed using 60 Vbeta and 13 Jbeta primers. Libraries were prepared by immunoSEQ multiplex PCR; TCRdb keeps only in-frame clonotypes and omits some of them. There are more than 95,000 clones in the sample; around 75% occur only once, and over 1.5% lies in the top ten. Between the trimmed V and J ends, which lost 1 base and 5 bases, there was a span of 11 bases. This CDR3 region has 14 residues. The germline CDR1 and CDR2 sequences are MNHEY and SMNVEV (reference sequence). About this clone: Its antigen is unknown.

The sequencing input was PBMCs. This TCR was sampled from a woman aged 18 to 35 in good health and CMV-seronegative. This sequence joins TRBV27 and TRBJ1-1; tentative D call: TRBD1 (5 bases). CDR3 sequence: CASSLFGGWTEAFF. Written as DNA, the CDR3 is TGTGCCAGCAGTTTATTCGGGGGATGGACTGAAGCTTTCTTT.